The sequence of this T cell receptor beta chain was determined in a study of regulatory dendritic cells for organ transplantation. Germline V gene lookup returns CDR1 MNHNS and CDR2 SASEGT. This CDR3 contains 14 residues. V was clipped by 3 bases and J by 4 bases, with 10 bases between them. Study outcomes and limitations: Between individuals, the alloreactive memory CD8+ T cell pool differed considerably. Among resting subsets, memory CD8+ cells contained the most alloreactive clonotypes. Regulatory dendritic cells appeared to expand memory CD8+ clones less than mature ones.

Profiled with immunoSEQ multiplex PCR; TCRdb holds only in-frame clones, not every one. The repertoire includes under 30,000 clones, approximately 79% of them detected once, and approximately 2.2% sits in the top ten. CD4+ or CD8+ T cells were sorted as naive CD45RA+ or memory CD45RO+. Comments on this clone: Its cognate antigen is unknown.

V usage is TRBV6-1 and J usage is TRBJ1-5; D unclear. This sequence was found in a human donor in good health. Material: memory CD4+ T cells from blood. Subset reported: CD45RO+ memory T cells. CDR3 DNA: TGTGCCAGCAGTGAGGTAGGAGCAAATCAGCCCCAGCATTTT. Amino acids: CASSEVGANQPQHF.